The next 27 T cell receptor beta chains were all read from a single sample in a study of blood T cell repertoires in COVID-19. Profiled with immunoSEQ multiplex PCR; TCRdb holds only in-frame clones, not every one. The repertoire includes 200,000 to 250,000 clones, roughly 83% of them detected once, and roughly 7.4% sits in the top ten. Material for sequencing was peripheral blood. The receptors derive from a woman aged 45-65 years with acute or convalescent COVID-19.

This clone is a singleton in its sample. This sequence joins TRBV7-8 and TRBJ1-1, with TRBD1 as a possible D gene (5 bases). Trimming pared 0 bases from V and 1 base from J, leaving 9 bases between. Germline loops: CDR1 SGHVS, CDR2 FQNEAQ. The CDR3 totals 15 residues. CDR3 in amino acids: CASSLAGGGNTEAFF. CDR3 in DNA: TGTGCCAGCAGCTTAGCCGGGGGAGGGAACACTGAAGCTTTCTTT.

The V call is TRBV7-2, the J call TRBJ1-1; 7 bases are a match to TRBD1. Per germline, CDR1 SGHTA and CDR2 FQGNSA. With 5 bases clipped from V and 5 bases from J, the junction kept 8 bases outside the gene matches. This CDR3 has 14 amino acids. The CDR3 coding sequence is TGTGCCAGCAGCCCCCGACAGGGTGGAACTGAAGCTTTCTTT. Translating it yields CASSPRQGGTEAFF.

This clone was seen a single time. The chain employs TRBV7-9 and TRBJ1-1; 9 bases line up with TRBD1. The germline V gene encodes CDR1 SEHNR and CDR2 FQNEAQ (reference sequence). The CDR3 has 16 amino acids. V lost 4 bases, J lost 1 base, and 7 bases stayed unmatched. The CDR3 DNA sequence: TGTGCCAGCAGCTCACTTCCGGGACAGGGGAACACTGAAGCTTTCTTT. Its translation: CASSSLPGQGNTEAFF.

The chain carries TRBV6-4 and TRBJ2-6; D remains unclear. The CDR3 covers 15 residues. Germline V gene lookup returns CDR1 MRHNA and CDR2 SNTAGT. With 6 bases removed from V and 1 base from J, the gap between germline ends came to 10 bases. The CDR3 loop is CASSPSRSGANVLTF. In DNA, the CDR3 is TGTGCCAGCAGCCCCAGCAGGTCTGGGGCCAACGTCCTGACTTTC.

This rearrangement joins TRBV6-5 to TRBJ1-1, with D tentatively TRBD1 (6 bases). The CDR3 totals 15 residues. The germline V gene has CDR1 MNHEY and CDR2 SVGAGI. The V gene lost 5 bases and the J gene lost 4 bases, with 17 bases spanning the gap. The CDR3 region has the DNA TGTGCCAGCAGTACCCGGACAGCTAGAGGCACTGAAGCTTTCTTT. Residues: CASSTRTARGTEAFF.

The chain couples TRBV6-5 to TRBJ1-5; D ambiguous. Germline V gene sequence: CDR1 MNHEY, CDR2 SVGAGI. V was trimmed by 2 bases and J by 7 bases, leaving 9 bases between them. The CDR3 is 13 residues long. The CDR3 protein is CASSYGSGQPQHF. The CDR3 nucleotides are TGTGCCAGCAGTTACGGCTCTGGCCAGCCCCAGCATTTT.

V usage is TRBV3-1 (or the pseudogene TRBV3-2) and J usage is TRBJ2-1; 8 bases agree with TRBD2. The CDR3 is 17 amino acids. Germline trimming cut 4 bases from V and 0 bases from J; bases unmatched to any gene: 8. The germline V gene encodes CDR1 LGHDT and CDR2 YNNKEL (reference sequence). CDR3 sequence: CASSPVLAVSSYNEQFF. DNA for the CDR3: TGTGCCAGCAGCCCCGTACTAGCGGTCAGCTCCTACAATGAGCAGTTCTTC.

The chain links TRBV12-3 or TRBV12-4 to TRBJ1-5; D is unresolved. Deletions cut 6 bases from V and 7 bases from J, with 10 bases between. The CDR3 runs to 12 residues. The CDR3 bases are TGTGCCAGCAGGCCAGACGGGCAGCCCCAGCATTTT. Protein product: CASRPDGQPQHF.

The J gene is TRBJ1-3, the V gene TRBV28; 7 nucleotides match TRBD1. The germline V gene encodes CDR1 MDHEN and CDR2 SYDVKM. The CDR3 length is 15 residues. V dropped 5 bases and J dropped 12; count of bases not matched to a gene: 16. CDR3 sequence: CASSPGQQGIRDIYF. The CDR3 DNA follows: TGTGCCAGCAGTCCGGGACAGCAAGGCATCCGCGACATATATTTT. The full variable domain, with the rest looked up from reference TRBV28 and TRBJ1-3, is DVKVTQSSRYLVKRTGEKVFLECVQDMDHENMFWYRQDPGLGLRLIYFSYDVKMKEKGDIPEGYSVSREKKERFSLILESASTNQTSMYLCASSPGQQGIRDIYFGEGSWLTVV.

The rearrangement uses TRBV19 and TRBJ2-7; TRBD2 might be the D (6 bases). Between the trimmed V and J ends, which lost 5 bases and 7 bases, there was a span of 18 bases. Germline V gives CDR1 LNHDA, CDR2 SQIVND (reference sequence). The CDR3 runs 14 residues. As DNA, the CDR3 is TGTGCCAGTAGTCCAGGACGGGGGATTAGAGAGCAGTACTTC. Encoded protein: CASSPGRGIREQYF. The whole variable domain, remainder taken from reference TRBV19 and TRBJ2-7, is DGGITQSPKYLFRKEGQNVTLSCEQNLNHDAMYWYRQDPGQGLRLIYYSQIVNDFQKGDIAEGYSVSREKKESFPLTVTSAQKNPTAFYLCASSPGRGIREQYFGPGTRLTVT.

The chain links TRBV5-8 to TRBJ2-7, with 7 bases fitting TRBD1. Germline values: CDR1 SGHTS, CDR2 YDEGEE. The trim removed 0 bases at V and 5 bases at J, leaving 8 bases unmatched. The CDR3 contains 15 residues. The CDR3 region is CASSLDRGHRNEQYF. The CDR3, as DNA: TGTGCCAGCAGCTTGGATAGGGGGCACAGGAACGAGCAGTACTTC.

The V call is TRBV5-8, the J call TRBJ1-5, with D tentatively TRBD1 (5 bases). Germline CDR1 SGHTS, CDR2 YDEGEE. CDR3 length: 18 residues. V was clipped by 0 bases and J by 1 base, with 17 bases between them. The CDR3 is CASSLGQTFKGSNQPQHF. CDR3 sequence (DNA): TGTGCCAGCAGCTTGGGACAGACCTTCAAAGGGAGCAATCAGCCCCAGCATTTT. Combining the CDR3 with reference TRBV5-8 and TRBJ1-5 gives the whole variable domain EAGVTQSPTHLIKTRGQQATLRCSPISGHTSVYWYQQALGLGLQFLLWYDEGEERNRGNFPPRFSGRQFPNYSSELNVNALELEDSALYLCASSLGQTFKGSNQPQHFGDGTRLSIL.

The rearrangement joins TRBV11-2 to TRBJ2-1, with D maybe TRBD2 (6 bases). V lost 8 bases, J lost 5 bases, and 13 bases lay in between. The CDR3 length is 13 residues. Per germline, CDR1 SGHAT and CDR2 FQNNGV. The CDR3 region is CASGPGVDNEQFF. The CDR3 DNA reads TGTGCCAGCGGCCCGGGGGTTGACAATGAGCAGTTCTTC.

This clone occurred a few times. This chain links TRBV6-5 with TRBJ1-3; the D gene is possibly TRBD1 (5 bases). The germline V gene encodes CDR1 MNHEY and CDR2 SVGAGI. V was shortened by 6 bases and J by 4 bases, with 16 bases between the two germline ends. The CDR3 covers 15 residues. The CDR3 bases are TGTGCCAGCAGAAAGGGGCGATACGTGGGAAACACCATATATTTT. Translating gives CASRKGRYVGNTIYF.

The V gene is TRBV19, the J gene TRBJ2-3; 9 nucleotides agree with TRBD2. Germline assignment: CDR1 LNHDA and CDR2 SQIVND (reference sequence). CDR3 size: 17 residues. Losses at the gene ends were 0 bases for V and 5 bases for J; bases not matched to a gene: 9. CDR3 residues: CASSIDPGAGGEDTQYF. The CDR3 DNA reads TGTGCCAGTAGTATAGACCCGGGAGCGGGAGGAGAAGATACGCAGTATTTT.

The chain has TRBV5-1 and TRBJ1-1; 7 positions match TRBD1. The CDR3 sequence is 13 residues long. V was clipped by 4 bases and J by 5 bases; unmatched bases: 5. Germline V gives CDR1 SGHRS, CDR2 YFSETQ. In DNA form, the CDR3 reads TGCGCCAGCAGCCGCCGGGACAGTACTGAAGCTTTCTTT. This gives the protein CASSRRDSTEAFF.

The rearrangement joins TRBV5-1 to TRBJ2-7; TRBD2 agrees at 9 bases. The CDR3 runs 14 residues. From germline, CDR1 is SGHRS and CDR2 YFSETQ. The V segment lost 4 bases and the J segment 2 bases; nucleotides outside the gene matches: 4. Here the CDR3 reads CASSPTSGPYEQYF. CDR3 in DNA: TGCGCCAGCAGCCCGACTAGCGGCCCCTACGAGCAGTACTTC. The variable domain in full, with the rest retrieved from reference TRBV5-1 and TRBJ2-7, is KAGVTQTPRYLIKTRGQQVTLSCSPISGHRSVSWYQQTPGQGLQFLFEYFSETQRNKGNFPGRFSGRQFSNSRSEMNVSTLELGDSALYLCASSPTSGPYEQYFGPGTRLTVT.

The chain uses TRBV5-1 and TRBJ1-1, with D possibly matching TRBD1 (5 bases). Trimming pared 0 bases from V and 6 bases from J, leaving 18 bases between. This CDR3 contains 16 residues. Germline loops: CDR1 SGHRS, CDR2 YFSETQ. CDR3 DNA: TGCGCCAGCAGCTTGGCCATCGGCAGGGCAAGGGCTGAAGCTTTCTTT. It codes for CASSLAIGRARAEAFF.

The V call is TRBV9, the J call TRBJ2-1; 8 nucleotides match TRBD1. Germline V CDR1 and CDR2: SGDLS, YYNGEE. V was clipped by 4 bases and J by 4 bases; unmatched bases: 10. This CDR3 spans 16 amino acids. In DNA, the CDR3 is TGTGCCAGCAGCTCTCAGACAGGGGTCGGGTACAATGAGCAGTTCTTC. The encoded protein is CASSSQTGVGYNEQFF. The full variable domain, in which reference TRBV9 and TRBJ2-1 provide the parts outside the CDR3, is DSGVTQTPKHLITATGQRVTLRCSPRSGDLSVYWYQQSLDQGLQFLIQYYNGEERAKGNILERFSAQQFPDLHSELNLSSLELGDSALYFCASSSQTGVGYNEQFFGPGTRLTVL.

This clone was observed a handful of times. The genes are TRBV3-1 (or the pseudogene TRBV3-2) and TRBJ2-3, with TRBD2 matching over 9 bases. The length of the CDR3 is 18 residues. V was clipped by 3 bases and J by 3 bases; unmatched bases: 13. Germline CDR1 reads LGHDT; CDR2 reads YNNKEL (reference sequence). CDR3 loop: CASSQGARTGLATDTQYF. The CDR3 nucleotides read TGTGCCAGCAGCCAGGGCGCTAGGACGGGACTAGCAACAGATACGCAGTATTTT.

This chain uses TRBV5-1 with TRBJ2-3; D might be TRBD1 (5 bases). The CDR3 extends over 16 amino acids. Per germline, CDR1 SGHRS and CDR2 YFSETQ. V was clipped by 4 bases and J by 5 bases, with 20 bases between them. The CDR3, as DNA: TGCGCCAGCAGCCCGGCCAGGGCGGCGCAGGGAGATACGCAGTATTTT. Its protein product is CASSPARAAQGDTQYF.

CDR3: CASSPTDSGEQYF. For the CDR3, the DNA is TGCGCCAGCAGCCCGACAGATTCCGGCGAGCAGTACTTC. The V and J genes are TRBV5-1 and TRBJ2-7; TRBD1 is a possible D gene (5 bases). Trimming pared 4 bases from V and 6 bases from J, leaving 14 bases between. CDR1 is SGHRS and CDR2 is YFSETQ in the germline V gene. The CDR3 loop spans 13 amino acids.

This clone was observed once. The chain carries TRBV5-4 and TRBJ1-4; D gene ambiguous. Deletions cut 0 bases from V and 5 bases from J, with 11 bases between. This CDR3 has 15 residues. The germline gives CDR1 SGHNT, CDR2 YYREEE (reference sequence). CDR3 amino acids: CASSLELGSNEKLFF. The CDR3 nucleotides read TGTGCCAGCAGCTTGGAGCTGGGGAGCAATGAAAAACTGTTTTTT.

The chain recombines TRBV5-1 with TRBJ2-2; TRBD2 is a possible D gene (6 bases). The V gene lost 2 bases and the J gene lost 6 bases, with 14 bases spanning the gap. The germline gives CDR1 SGHRS, CDR2 YFSETQ. This CDR3 spans 15 amino acids. The CDR3 here is CASSFGGGSAGELFF. CDR3 in DNA: TGCGCCAGCAGCTTCGGGGGAGGATCGGCCGGGGAGCTGTTTTTT. Using reference TRBV5-1 and TRBJ2-2 for the parts outside the CDR3, the full variable domain is KAGVTQTPRYLIKTRGQQVTLSCSPISGHRSVSWYQQTPGQGLQFLFEYFSETQRNKGNFPGRFSGRQFSNSRSEMNVSTLELGDSALYLCASSFGGGSAGELFFGEGSRLTVL.

The chain carries TRBV6-1 and TRBJ1-5, with 8 nucleotides matching TRBD1. CDR3 length: 17 amino acids. In germline, CDR1 is MNHNS, CDR2 SASEGT. Unmatched junction bases numbered 8, after V lost 3 bases and J lost 1 base. In DNA form, the CDR3 reads TGTGCCAGCAGTGATGGCCAGGGGGCATGGAGCAATCAGCCCCAGCATTTT. Residues: CASSDGQGAWSNQPQHF.

The chain combines TRBV15 with TRBJ1-1; the match to TRBD1 covers 7 bases. This CDR3 region has 15 residues. Germline loops: CDR1 LNHNV, CDR2 YYDKDF (reference sequence). The ends lost 4 bases at V and 3 bases at J; junction bases unmatched: 8. CDR3 DNA: TGTGCCACCAGCAAAGAAGTAGACAGGGACACTGAAGCTTTCTTT. This gives the protein CATSKEVDRDTEAFF.

The V gene is TRBV28, the J gene TRBJ1-3, with D tentatively TRBD1 (6 bases). The CDR3 sequence is 14 residues long. V was clipped by 4 bases and J by 8 bases, with 15 bases between them. Germline values: CDR1 MDHEN, CDR2 SYDVKM. The CDR3: CASSSPAGAHTIYF. CDR3 bases: TGTGCCAGCAGTTCCCCCGCGGGGGCCCACACCATATATTTT.